This T cell receptor (beta chain) was sequenced for a study of blood T cell repertoires in COVID-19. Study summary: Samples of COVID-19 (acute and convalescent) were obtained from the United States, Italy and Spain. PBMCs, B-cell-depleted T cells, or T cells provided the cDNA or gDNA that made up the material.

Germline assignment: CDR1 SGHTA and CDR2 FQGNSA. The CDR3 has 17 amino acids. V shed 7 bases, J shed 2 bases, and the junction held 13 bases outside the gene matches. In the original workflow: The authors estimated nucleated cell counts from reference gene primer amplification. Sequencing was performed with immunoSEQ multiplex PCR; in TCRdb, only in-frame clones are kept and a portion is missing. V and J calls and clone size are given by that table; D and trimming were obtained from the DNA. Seen here are more than 70,000 clones, 80% to 90% observed once, and the top ten hold roughly 5%. The sample taken for sequencing was peripheral blood. The clonotype originates from a man between 50 and 59 years old with active COVID-19. The rearrangement joins TRBV7-2 to TRBJ2-3, with 9 positions matching TRBD2. As DNA, the CDR3 is TGTGCCAGCAACAGGTGGGGCGGGGGGGCCAACACAGATACGCAGTATTTT. As protein: CASNRWGGGANTDTQYF.